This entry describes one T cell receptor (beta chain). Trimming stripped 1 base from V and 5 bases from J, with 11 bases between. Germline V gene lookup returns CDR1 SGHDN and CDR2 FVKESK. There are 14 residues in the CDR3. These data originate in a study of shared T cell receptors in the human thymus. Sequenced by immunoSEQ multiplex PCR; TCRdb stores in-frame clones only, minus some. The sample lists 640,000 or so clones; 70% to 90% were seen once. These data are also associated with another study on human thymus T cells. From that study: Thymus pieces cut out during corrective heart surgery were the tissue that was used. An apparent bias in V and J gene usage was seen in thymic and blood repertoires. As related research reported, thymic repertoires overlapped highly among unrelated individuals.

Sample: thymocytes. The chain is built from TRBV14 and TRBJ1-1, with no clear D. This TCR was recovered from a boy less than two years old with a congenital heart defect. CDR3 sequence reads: CASSQGHLRTEAFF. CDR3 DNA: TGTGCCAGCAGCCAAGGTCACTTACGAACTGAAGCTTTCTTT.